The rows below give T cell receptor beta chains drawn from one sample of a study of Ad26.COV2.S vaccination and SARS-CoV-2 variants. Using immunoSEQ multiplex PCR, the repertoire was profiled, and TCRdb retains in-frame clones only, with some absent. The table includes some 480,000 clones, approximately 90% detected once. Sample: peripheral blood, taken in a trial of Ad26.COV2.S vaccine versus placebo. The receptor source for this set is a person between 18 and 65 years old who received the Ad26.COV2.S COVID-19 vaccine or a placebo. CDR3s include the opening cysteine and the closing phenylalanine or tryptophan. Fields, in order: J gene, D gene, CDR3 length, V gene, clone size, CDR3 protein, CDR3 DNA. D genes are given only for firm matches. Size values are once, few and many counts, or a class for expanded clones, and some rows have none.

J: TRBJ2-7; D: .; length: 18; V: TRBV4-2; size: .; CDR3: CASSQVLRFGTEANEQYF; DNA: TGTGCCAGCAGCCAAGTTCTTCGGTTCGGTACCGAAGCCAACGAGCAGTACTTC
J: TRBJ2-7; D: .; length: 14; V: TRBV27; size: .; CDR3: CASSLDGTAYEQYF; DNA: TGTGCCAGCAGTTTAGACGGCACGGCCTACGAGCAGTACTTC
J: TRBJ2-7; D: TRBD2; length: 12; V: TRBV6-2/TRBV6-3; size: .; CDR3: CASSYGGEEQYF; DNA: TGTGCCAGCAGTTATGGGGGGGAGGAGCAGTACTTC
J: TRBJ2-1; D: .; length: 12; V: TRBV29-1; size: .; CDR3: CGGGTDTNEQFF; DNA: TGCGGCGGCGGGACGGATACCAATGAGCAGTTCTTC
J: TRBJ2-1; D: TRBD2; length: 17; V: TRBV7-8; size: .; CDR3: CASSLELLAGVLNEQFF; DNA: TGTGCCAGCAGCTTAGAACTCCTAGCGGGAGTGTTAAATGAGCAGTTCTTC
J: TRBJ1-5; D: .; length: 14; V: TRBV28; size: few; CDR3: CASSLAGMYQPQHF; DNA: TGTGCCAGCAGTTTAGCGGGAATGTATCAGCCCCAGCATTTT
J: TRBJ2-7; D: TRBD2; length: 15; V: TRBV7-2; size: .; CDR3: CASSPGTSGSYEQYF; DNA: TGTGCCAGCAGCCCAGGGACTAGCGGATCGTACGAGCAGTACTTC
J: TRBJ1-2; D: .; length: 16; V: TRBV19; size: .; CDR3: CASRGLGQLGSGGYTF; DNA: TGTGCCAGTAGGGGGCTCGGGCAACTTGGCTCTGGCGGCTACACCTTC
J: TRBJ1-6; D: .; length: 13; V: TRBV5-8; size: .; CDR3: CASSPPHGSPLHF; DNA: TGTGCCAGCAGCCCCCCCCACGGTTCACCCCTCCACTTT
J: TRBJ1-1; D: .; length: 14; V: TRBV6-1; size: once; CDR3: CASSQSGIGTEAFF; DNA: TGTGCCAGCAGCCAATCAGGGATTGGAACTGAAGCTTTCTTT
J: TRBJ2-1; D: .; length: 15; V: TRBV7-7; size: .; CDR3: CASSPGVNPSNEQFF; DNA: TGTGCTAGCAGCCCCGGGGTAAACCCTTCCAATGAGCAGTTCTTC
J: TRBJ2-3; D: TRBD2; length: 15; V: TRBV6-5; size: .; CDR3: CASSYRAGGVDTQYF; DNA: TGTGCCAGCAGTTACCGGGCGGGAGGGGTAGATACGCAGTATTTT
J: TRBJ2-2; D: .; length: 16; V: TRBV28; size: .; CDR3: CASGKRPGLNTGELFF; DNA: TGTGCCAGCGGCAAACGGCCGGGCCTGAACACCGGGGAGCTGTTTTTT
J: TRBJ2-7; D: .; length: 13; V: TRBV7-9; size: .; CDR3: CASGEAAANEQYF; DNA: TGTGCCAGCGGCGAGGCCGCCGCGAACGAGCAGTACTTC
J: TRBJ2-7; D: TRBD2; length: 14; V: TRBV5-1; size: .; CDR3: CASSSSGPSYEQYF; DNA: TGCGCCAGCAGTTCTAGCGGACCCTCCTACGAGCAGTACTTC
J: TRBJ1-1; D: .; length: 12; V: TRBV14; size: .; CDR3: CASSRGNYGAFF; DNA: TGTGCCAGCAGCCGAGGAAATTACGGAGCTTTCTTT
J: TRBJ1-1; D: .; length: 13; V: TRBV12-3/TRBV12-4; size: once; CDR3: CASSLTQGSEAFF; DNA: TGTGCCAGCAGTTTGACGCAGGGCTCCGAAGCTTTCTTT
J: TRBJ1-2; D: TRBD1; length: 15; V: TRBV7-3; size: .; CDR3: CASSASGTGDYGYTF; DNA: TGTGCCAGCAGCGCCTCCGGGACAGGGGACTATGGCTACACCTTC
J: TRBJ2-7; D: TRBD2; length: 15; V: TRBV18; size: .; CDR3: CASSPPTSGSYEQYF; DNA: TGTGCCAGCTCACCACCGACTAGCGGGAGCTACGAGCAGTACTTC
J: TRBJ1-1; D: .; length: 13; V: TRBV16; size: once; CDR3: CASSQSSGSGAFF; DNA: TGTGCCAGCAGCCAATCTTCCGGGTCTGGGGCTTTCTTT
J: TRBJ1-2; D: .; length: 13; V: TRBV9; size: .; CDR3: CASSVGRGYGYTF; DNA: TGTGCCAGCAGCGTAGGACGGGGCTATGGCTACACCTTC
J: TRBJ2-7; D: .; length: 14; V: TRBV5-4; size: .; CDR3: CASSPSGGSYEQYF; DNA: TGTGCCAGCAGCCCTTCCGGGGGCTCCTACGAGCAGTACTTC
J: TRBJ2-7; D: .; length: 15; V: TRBV6-6; size: .; CDR3: CASSYGAVEVYEQYF; DNA: TGTGCCAGCAGTTACGGGGCGGTGGAGGTATACGAGCAGTACTTC
J: TRBJ2-2; D: TRBD1; length: 17; V: TRBV5-1; size: .; CDR3: CASSLRVGTDGPGELFF; DNA: TGCGCCAGCAGCTTAAGAGTAGGGACAGATGGACCCGGGGAGCTGTTTTTT
J: TRBJ2-1; D: TRBD2; length: 16; V: TRBV10-3; size: .; CDR3: CAISERDSGINNEQFF; DNA: TGTGCCATCAGTGAACGAGATAGCGGGATAAACAATGAGCAGTTCTTC
J: TRBJ2-1; D: TRBD2; length: 17; V: TRBV7-2; size: .; CDR3: CASSLGERLAGGDEQFF; DNA: TGTGCCAGCAGCTTAGGGGAGAGACTAGCGGGAGGGGATGAGCAGTTCTTC
J: TRBJ1-2; D: .; length: 13; V: TRBV6-2/TRBV6-3; size: .; CDR3: CASSYAGAAGYTF; DNA: TGTGCCAGCAGTTACGCCGGGGCTGCAGGCTACACCTTC
J: TRBJ2-7; D: .; length: 13; V: TRBV29-1; size: .; CDR3: CSVVPGASSEQYF; DNA: TGCAGCGTTGTCCCAGGGGCCTCGAGCGAGCAGTACTTC
J: TRBJ2-7; D: TRBD1; length: 14; V: TRBV9; size: few; CDR3: CASSETGGEYEQYF; DNA: TGTGCCAGCAGCGAGACAGGGGGCGAGTACGAGCAGTACTTC
J: TRBJ1-1; D: .; length: 13; V: TRBV29-1; size: .; CDR3: CSVEDRANTEAFF; DNA: TGCAGCGTTGAAGACAGGGCGAACACTGAAGCTTTCTTT
J: TRBJ1-1; D: .; length: 14; V: TRBV5-1; size: few; CDR3: CASSLNTGNTEAFF; DNA: TGCGCCAGCAGCTTAAACACAGGTAACACTGAAGCTTTCTTT
J: TRBJ1-1; D: TRBD1; length: 15; V: TRBV5-5; size: .; CDR3: CASSWTGRMNTEAFF; DNA: TGTGCCAGCAGCTGGACAGGGCGGATGAACACTGAAGCTTTCTTT
J: TRBJ1-3; D: .; length: 11; V: TRBV7-8; size: few; CDR3: CASSWGNTIYF; DNA: TGTGCCAGCAGCTGGGGAAACACCATATATTTT
J: TRBJ2-2; D: TRBD1; length: 15; V: TRBV5-8; size: .; CDR3: CASSLWDRVAGELFF; DNA: TGTGCCAGCAGCTTGTGGGACAGGGTGGCCGGGGAGCTGTTTTTT
J: TRBJ2-5; D: .; length: 11; V: TRBV10-3; size: .; CDR3: CATGQLETQYF; DNA: TGTGCCACCGGACAGCTTGAGACCCAGTACTTC
J: TRBJ1-2; D: .; length: 14; V: TRBV7-2; size: .; CDR3: CASTPPTANYGYTF; DNA: TGTGCCAGCACCCCTCCGACAGCTAACTATGGCTACACCTTC
J: TRBJ1-4; D: .; length: 14; V: TRBV28; size: .; CDR3: CASSLKGSGRQLFF; DNA: TGTGCCAGCAGTTTAAAGGGTAGTGGTAGGCAACTGTTTTTT